The 26 T cell receptor beta chains given below trace back to one sample, sequenced in a study of blood T cell repertoires in COVID-19. Method: immunoSEQ multiplex PCR; TCRdb's copy keeps in-frame clones and lacks some. This sample yields over 200,000 clones, of which about 89% are seen a single time; about 9.3% belongs to the top ten. The specimen was PBMCs or T cells enriched from blood (not recorded which). The receptors derive from a man aged 35 to 55 who had recovered from COVID-19.

J is TRBJ2-1 and V is TRBV29-1; 7 nucleotides align to TRBD1. Germline CDR1 is SQVTM and CDR2 is ANQGSEA. The CDR3 totals 12 residues. J was trimmed by 8 bases and V by 3 bases; bases with no gene match: 4. The CDR3 region has the DNA TGCAGCGTTGACAGACAGGGATATGAGCAGTTCTTC. Amino acids: CSVDRQGYEQFF.

This clone was picked up one time. The V call is TRBV9, the J call TRBJ2-1; 9 positions agree with TRBD1. The V gene's germline CDR1 is SGDLS and CDR2 YYNGEE. V lost 3 bases and J lost 7; bases outside the gene matches: 11. This CDR3 comprises 16 residues. The CDR3 region is CASSAVTGGERNEQFF. DNA for the CDR3: TGTGCCAGCAGCGCCGTGACAGGGGGGGAACGGAATGAGCAGTTCTTC.

This rearrangement joins TRBV9 to TRBJ1-2; D might be TRBD1 (5 bases). Germline CDR1 reads SGDLS; CDR2 reads YYNGEE. V lost 3 bases and J 4 bases, leaving 16 bases between the germline ends. This CDR3 region has 15 residues. CDR3 DNA sequence: TGTGCCAGCAGCGCAATGAGAGGGACTTCCTATGGCTACACCTTC. It codes for CASSAMRGTSYGYTF.

This chain joins TRBV6-5 and TRBJ2-5, with TRBD1 matching over 8 bases. CDR3 length: 14 amino acids. From germline, CDR1 is MNHEY and CDR2 SVGAGI. Trimming at V came to 6 bases and at J to 1 base, leaving 4 bases not matched to a gene. The CDR3 coding sequence is TGTGCCAGCAGCCTCGACAGGGGCCAAGAGACCCAGTACTTC. Amino acids: CASSLDRGQETQYF.

The J gene is TRBJ1-1, the V gene TRBV28, with D maybe TRBD1 (6 bases). CDR3 size: 13 residues. The germline gives CDR1 MDHEN, CDR2 SYDVKM. V was shortened by 10 bases and J by 0 bases, with 12 bases between the two germline ends. The CDR3 here is CATTQGLNTEAFF. The CDR3 nucleotides are TGTGCCACTACGCAGGGGCTGAACACTGAAGCTTTCTTT.

This chain joins TRBV19 and TRBJ2-4, with D possibly being TRBD1 (5 bases). Germline-derived CDR1 and CDR2 are LNHDA and SQIVND (reference sequence). CDR3 length: 17 amino acids. V was pared by 0 bases and J by 1 base, with 13 bases between. The CDR3 nucleotides read TGTGCCAGTAGTATAGATTCAGGGCAAGCGGCCAAAAACATTCAGTACTTC. Protein product: CASSIDSGQAAKNIQYF.

The chain links TRBV27 to TRBJ1-5; D is possibly TRBD1 (5 bases). This CDR3 has 15 amino acids. The V and J ends lost 2 bases and 7 bases respectively, with 15 bases between them. From germline, CDR1 is MNHEY and CDR2 SMNVEV (reference sequence). CDR3 sequence: CASSLGTGREQPQHF. In DNA form, the CDR3 reads TGTGCCAGCAGTTTAGGTACAGGCCGGGAGCAGCCCCAGCATTTT.

DNA for the CDR3: TGTGCCAGCAGCTCTGTAGGACAGGATGGCTACACCTTC. Translated: CASSSVGQDGYTF. V usage is TRBV5-4 and J usage is TRBJ1-2; 7 bases align to TRBD1. V was clipped by 3 bases and J by 6 bases; unmatched bases: 5. The CDR3 runs to 13 residues. In germline, CDR1 is SGHNT, CDR2 YYREEE (reference sequence).

The chain employs TRBV27 and TRBJ1-4; 10 bases are a match to TRBD1. Per the germline V gene, CDR1 is MNHEY and CDR2 is SMNVEV (reference sequence). This CDR3 contains 16 residues. V trimming: 5 bases; J trimming: 4 bases; junction bases outside the gene matches: 7. CDR3 in amino acids: CASSPRWDRGNEKLFF. Written as DNA, the CDR3 is TGTGCCAGCAGTCCTAGGTGGGACAGGGGTAATGAAAAACTGTTTTTT. The full variable domain, completed using reference TRBV27 and TRBJ1-4, is EAQVTQNPRYLITVTGKKLTVTCSQNMNHEYMSWYRQDPGLGLRQIYYSMNVEVTDKGDVPEGYKVSRKEKRNFPLILESPSPNQTSLYFCASSPRWDRGNEKLFFGSGTQLSVL.

The rearrangement joins TRBV5-4 to TRBJ1-4, with 9 bases aligning to TRBD1. The CDR3 length is 14 residues. The V segment lost 4 bases and the J segment 6 bases; nucleotides outside the gene matches: 4. Germline loops: CDR1 SGHNT, CDR2 YYREEE (reference sequence). This CDR3 is CASSQDRGDEKLFF. CDR3 nucleotides: TGTGCCAGCAGCCAAGACAGGGGGGATGAAAAACTGTTTTTT.

Only one count was recorded for this clone. The chain employs TRBV7-9 and TRBJ2-5; D gene ambiguous. This CDR3 contains 16 residues. The germline CDR1 and CDR2 sequences are SEHNR and FQNEAQ (reference sequence). Trimming pared 0 bases from V and 2 bases from J, leaving 13 bases between. The CDR3 sequence is CASSLASQAIQETQYF. Written as DNA, the CDR3 is TGTGCCAGCAGCTTAGCTTCTCAAGCTATACAAGAGACCCAGTACTTC.

The V and J genes are TRBV7-2 and TRBJ1-2; D unclear. Trimming stripped 3 bases from V and 4 bases from J, with 24 bases between. The CDR3 contains 18 residues. In germline, CDR1 is SGHTA, CDR2 FQGNSA. DNA for the CDR3: TGTGCCAGCAGCTTGCTCCTGCCCAGAGGTAACACCCGCTATGGCTACACCTTC. The encoded protein is CASSLLLPRGNTRYGYTF.

The chain uses TRBV9 and TRBJ1-1, with D unresolved. Germline loops: CDR1 SGDLS, CDR2 YYNGEE. Trimming removed 0 bases at V and 5 bases at J, with 8 bases between. The CDR3 has 13 amino acids. CDR3 in amino acids: CASSVAQTTEAFF. CDR3 DNA sequence: TGTGCCAGCAGCGTAGCACAGACAACTGAAGCTTTCTTT.

This sequence joins TRBV7-2 and TRBJ2-6; a weak D match, TRBD2 (6 bases). Trimming cost V 2 bases and J 4 bases, with 12 bases left between them. Germline assignment: CDR1 SGHTA and CDR2 FQGNSA. This CDR3 is 16 amino acids long. The CDR3 bases are TGTGCCAGCAGCTTATTTGCGGGGACCGGGGCCAACGTCCTGACTTTC. Translating gives CASSLFAGTGANVLTF.

The CDR3 protein is CASSVLAGDNEQFF. CDR3 nucleotides: TGTGCCAGCAGCGTGCTAGCGGGAGACAATGAGCAGTTCTTC. The chain recombines TRBV9 with TRBJ2-1, with TRBD2 matching over 10 bases. CDR3 length equals 14 residues. J was trimmed by 5 bases and V by 2 bases; bases with no gene match: 1. Looked up from germline, CDR1 is SGDLS and CDR2 is YYNGEE. Looking up the rest from reference TRBV9 and TRBJ2-1 gives the full variable domain: DSGVTQTPKHLITATGQRVTLRCSPRSGDLSVYWYQQSLDQGLQFLIQYYNGEERAKGNILERFSAQQFPDLHSELNLSSLELGDSALYFCASSVLAGDNEQFFGPGTRLTVL.

The chain employs TRBV4-3 and TRBJ2-3; 14 positions agree with TRBD2. V trimming: 1 base; J trimming: 2 bases; junction bases outside the gene matches: 2. CDR3 length: 17 amino acids. The germline CDR1 and CDR2 sequences are LGHNA and YSLEER. The CDR3 DNA follows: TGCGCCAGCAGCCAAGGGGGACTAGCGGGAGCCACAGATACGCAGTATTTT. Translated: CASSQGGLAGATDTQYF.

The chain combines TRBV30 with TRBJ2-2, with D unresolved. This CDR3 comprises 12 residues. Germline CDR1 is GTSNPN and CDR2 is SVGIG (reference sequence). With 5 bases removed from V and 2 bases from J, the gap between germline ends came to 6 bases. Here the CDR3 reads CAWEHNTGELFF. The CDR3 bases are TGTGCCTGGGAACATAACACCGGGGAGCTGTTTTTT.

In this sample, this clone turned up once. The CDR3 reads CSVDPLATGSTEAFF. The CDR3 nucleotides read TGCAGCGTTGATCCCCTGGCGACAGGGTCCACTGAAGCTTTCTTT. This sequence joins TRBV29-1 and TRBJ1-1; 7 bases agree with TRBD1. Germline loops: CDR1 SQVTM, CDR2 ANQGSEA. The CDR3 is 15 residues long. Trimming removed 3 bases from V and 4 bases from J; junction bases left unmatched: 11.

The rearrangement uses TRBV30 and TRBJ2-7; D possibly corresponds to TRBD1 (6 bases). The CDR3 is 13 amino acids. Looked up from germline, CDR1 is GTSNPN and CDR2 is SVGIG (reference sequence). V lost 0 bases to trimming and J lost 2 bases, with 8 bases between them. CDR3 DNA: TGTGCCTGGAGTGTGGACAGAGCCTACGAGCAGTACTTC. Protein: CAWSVDRAYEQYF.

V usage is TRBV4-1 and J usage is TRBJ1-1; unclear D gene. This CDR3 region has 12 residues. In germline, CDR1 is MGHRA, CDR2 YSYEKL. V was trimmed by 6 bases and J by 5 bases, leaving 10 bases between them. CDR3 protein: CASRAVGTEAFF. DNA for the CDR3: TGCGCCAGCAGAGCGGTGGGGACTGAAGCTTTCTTT.

The chain carries TRBV5-6 and TRBJ2-3; 8 bases line up with TRBD2. This CDR3 comprises 17 residues. Germline values: CDR1 SGHDT, CDR2 YYEEEE. V was pared by 0 bases and J by 4 bases, with 10 bases of the junction left unmatched. CDR3 bases: TGTGCCAGCAGCTTGGTTCCGACGGGAGGGCCCCCAGATACGCAGTATTTT. The encoded protein is CASSLVPTGGPPDTQYF.

CDR3 region: CASGPGLASTDTQYF. The CDR3 bases are TGTGCTAGTGGACCCGGACTAGCATCCACAGATACGCAGTATTTT. The V gene is TRBV12-5, the J gene TRBJ2-3; 8 bases are shared with TRBD2. The V gene's germline CDR1 is LGHNT and CDR2 FRNRAP. CDR3 size: 15 residues. Unmatched junction bases numbered 7, after V lost 6 bases and J lost 2 bases. Based on the CDR3 plus reference TRBV12-5 and TRBJ2-3, the full variable domain is DARVTQTPRHKVTEMGQEVTMRCQPILGHNTVFWYRQTMMQGLELLAYFRNRAPLDDSGMPKDRFSAEMPDATLATLKIQPSEPRDSAVYFCASGPGLASTDTQYFGPGTRLTVL.

The chain links TRBV28 to TRBJ1-5; 9 bases are shared with TRBD1. The CDR3 covers 19 residues. V shed 5 bases, J shed 3 bases, and the junction held 17 bases outside the gene matches. Germline CDR1 reads MDHEN; CDR2 reads SYDVKM. CDR3 region: CASSPNDFGQGLFNQPQHF. CDR3 nucleotide sequence: TGTGCCAGCAGTCCTAACGACTTCGGACAGGGGTTATTCAATCAGCCCCAGCATTTT.

The chain joins TRBV27 to TRBJ2-1, with TRBD2 as a possible D gene (6 bases). The CDR3 totals 15 residues. The V gene lost 0 bases and the J gene lost 5 bases, with 11 bases spanning the gap. The germline V gene encodes CDR1 MNHEY and CDR2 SMNVEV (reference sequence). The CDR3 reads CASSLSGLRNNEQFF. CDR3 DNA: TGTGCCAGCAGTTTATCAGGACTAAGGAACAATGAGCAGTTCTTC.

The chain uses TRBV9 and TRBJ1-2, with 9 bases lining up with TRBD1. CDR3 length: 15 amino acids. Germline CDR1 and CDR2: SGDLS and YYNGEE. V dropped 4 bases and J dropped 6; count of bases not matched to a gene: 10. CDR3 DNA: TGTGCCAGCAGCCCTCTACAGGGGGCAAAGGATGGCTACACCTTC. Translating it yields CASSPLQGAKDGYTF.

To note about this clone: A much larger clonotype is one base distant, so this may be a read error. The chain is built from TRBV7-3 and TRBJ1-1; no reliable D call. Trimming took 2 bases from V and 0 from J, leaving 4 bases between them. The length of the CDR3 is 13 residues. Germline V CDR1 and CDR2: SGHTA, FQGTGA. The chain's CDR3 is CASSLQVNTEAFF. CDR3 sequence (DNA): TGTGCCAGCAGCTTACAGGTGAACACTGAAGCTTTCTTT.